Below are 29 T cell receptor beta chains sequenced from a single sample in a study of post-analysis software for immune sequencing data. No cognate antigen is known for these TCRs. General observations from the study: Among four to six TRBV segments more frequent in patients than controls were TRBV5-6, TRBV5-1 and TRBV20-1.

Every TCR beta cDNA library bore unique molecular identifiers. TCRdb redid the calling of the PCR reads with MiXCR, one entry per CDR3 protein. The repertoire has roughly 410,000 distinct CDR3 sequences, 30% to 45% of them found once; the top ten carry roughly an eighth. Sequenced material: blood. Receptors were obtained from a girl between 5 and 17 years old with multiple sclerosis.

As for this clonotype: Just one base apart from a much larger clone, this may be a read error. The chain is built from TRBV3-1 and TRBJ2-7; 8 bases align to TRBD1. The germline V gene has CDR1 LGHDT and CDR2 YNNKEL (reference sequence). The CDR3 is 14 amino acids. The CDR3 DNA reads TGTGCCGGCAGCCCAGGACAGGGAACCGGCTCGGCGTACTTC. Its protein is CAGSPGQGTGSAYF.

The chain employs TRBV27 and TRBJ2-2, with TRBD2 matching over 11 bases. This CDR3 has 15 residues. Germline CDR1 reads MNHEY; CDR2 reads SMNVEV (reference sequence). Trimming cost V 3 bases and J 5 bases; bases outside gene matches: 2. The CDR3 protein is CASSLGTSGTGELFF. The DNA for the CDR3 is TGTGCCAGCAGTTTGGGGACTAGCGGTACCGGGGAGCTGTTTTTT.

The V gene is TRBV19, the J gene TRBJ1-2, with unresolved D. Trimming took 3 bases from V and 8 from J, leaving 22 bases between them. The length of the CDR3 is 16 residues. The germline V gene encodes CDR1 LNHDA and CDR2 SQIVND (reference sequence). Here the CDR3 reads CASSMGGPAEHLGYTF. CDR3 nucleotide sequence: TGTGCCAGTAGTATGGGAGGGCCTGCTGAACATTTGGGCTACACCTTC.

V and J are TRBV10-3 and TRBJ1-2, with D unclear. This CDR3 comprises 13 residues. The germline V gene has CDR1 ENHRY and CDR2 SYGVKD. V was trimmed by 3 bases and J by 6 bases, leaving 11 bases between them. The CDR3 protein is CAISERGGHGYTF. The CDR3 DNA reads TGTGCCATCAGTGAACGGGGAGGGCATGGCTACACCTTC.

This clonotype was found once. This chain connects TRBV21-1 to TRBJ2-1. TRBV21-1 is flagged as a pseudogene. This CDR3 contains 10 residues. Written as DNA, the CDR3 is TGTGCCAGCAGCGGAGAGACCCAGTTCTTC. It is translated as CASSGETQFF.

J is TRBJ1-2 and V is TRBV12-3 or TRBV12-4, with TRBD1 matching over 8 bases. V shed 5 bases and J 8 bases; nucleotides not matched to a gene: 4. The length of the CDR3 is 12 residues. In DNA, the CDR3 is TGTGCCAGCAGTATACAGGGGGAAGGCTACACCTTC. Its protein product is CASSIQGEGYTF.

The chain joins TRBV27 to TRBJ2-1; D assignment may be TRBD1 or TRBD2 (5 bases each). The germline V and J ends were trimmed by 8 bases and 1 base, with 18 bases remaining between them. In germline, CDR1 is MNHEY, CDR2 SMNVEV (reference sequence). The CDR3 totals 16 residues. The CDR3 is CASGPPGAISYNEQFF. The CDR3 DNA sequence: TGTGCCAGCGGTCCCCCCGGGGCGATTTCCTACAATGAGCAGTTCTTC.

A single count supports this clonotype. This chain joins TRBV9 and TRBJ2-7; no reliable D call. Trimming pared 4 bases from V and 0 bases from J, leaving 14 bases between. CDR3 length: 15 residues. From germline, CDR1 is SGDLS and CDR2 YYNGEE. The CDR3 sequence: CASSPNEVSSYEQYF. CDR3 in DNA: TGTGCCAGCAGCCCCAACGAGGTTAGCTCCTACGAGCAGTACTTC.

The chain uses TRBV6-5 and TRBJ2-5; tentatively, D is TRBD1 (6 bases). Trimming removed 6 bases at V and 3 bases at J, with 11 bases between. The CDR3 spans 13 residues. Germline CDR1 and CDR2: MNHEY and SVGAGI. CDR3 in DNA: TGTGCCAGCAGCGGGACAACGGAAGAGACCCAGTACTTC. This codes for CASSGTTEETQYF.

The chain carries TRBV27 and TRBJ1-1; D gene uncertain. V shed 4 bases and J shed 7 bases, with 13 bases lying between them. This CDR3 comprises 13 residues. The V gene's germline CDR1 is MNHEY and CDR2 SMNVEV (reference sequence). The DNA of the CDR3 is TGTGCCAGCAGTTCTAACAGAGTGGGTGAAGCTTTCTTT. Translated, it gives CASSSNRVGEAFF.

The chain carries TRBV7-2 and TRBJ2-7; 7 positions match TRBD1. The V segment lost 5 bases and the J segment 1 base; nucleotides outside the gene matches: 8. CDR3 length equals 15 residues. The germline CDR1 and CDR2 sequences are SGHTA and FQGNSA. The CDR3 reads CASSIGTASSYEQYF. CDR3 nucleotide sequence: TGTGCCAGCAGCATAGGGACAGCCTCTTCCTACGAGCAGTACTTC.

This chain uses TRBV28 with TRBJ2-4, with 9 bases that match TRBD1. The DNA end lines up better with TRBJ2-7; the J call may be wrong. Germline CDR1 and CDR2: MDHEN and SYDVKM. CDR3 length equals 15 residues. Here the CDR3 DNA reads TGTGCCAGCAGAACTGGACAGGGGCCGGACTACGAGCAGTACTTC. Translation gives CASRTGQGPDYEQYF.

The rearrangement links TRBV20-1 to TRBJ1-6, with D hard to call. V was trimmed by 5 bases and J by 9 bases, leaving 17 bases between them. There are 14 residues in the CDR3. Germline CDR1 and CDR2: DFQATT and SNEGSKA (reference sequence). For the CDR3, the DNA is TGCAGTGCTCGAAAGGAAAAAGAGGGTTCACCCCTCCACTTT. This sequence encodes CSARKEKEGSPLHF.

The chain links TRBV5-5 to TRBJ2-3, with TRBD2 matching 8 bases. This CDR3 has 17 amino acids. Germline V gene sequence: CDR1 SGHKS, CDR2 YYEKEE (reference sequence). V lost 0 bases and J lost 0; bases outside the gene matches: 6. CDR3 nucleotide sequence: TGTGCCAGCAGCTTGGTTGGACTAGCAACGAGCACAGATACGCAGTATTTT. This gives the protein CASSLVGLATSTDTQYF.

This clonotype was seen a few times. This rearrangement joins TRBV12-3 or TRBV12-4 to TRBJ2-1; D is unclear. V gave up 5 bases and J gave up 0 bases, with 5 bases separating them. The CDR3 extends over 13 amino acids. CDR3 amino acids: CASSTSSYNEQFF. The CDR3 DNA follows: TGTGCCAGCAGTACGAGCTCCTACAATGAGCAGTTCTTC.

The V and J genes are TRBV29-1 and TRBJ2-3; no firm D call. The V end was cut by 7 bases, the J end by 1 base, with 12 bases between. This CDR3 contains 13 residues. Per the germline V gene, CDR1 is SQVTM and CDR2 is ANQGSEA. The CDR3 coding sequence is TGCAGCGCCCTTCCCCAGGGCACAGATACGCAGTATTTT. Translation: CSALPQGTDTQYF.

In its sample, this clonotype was seen once. The chain is built from TRBV18 and TRBJ2-5; D might be TRBD2 (5 bases). From germline, CDR1 is KGHSH and CDR2 LQKENI. The CDR3 runs to 14 residues. The V end was cut by 0 bases, the J end by 5 bases, with 10 bases between. The CDR3 region has the DNA TGTGCCAGCTCACCACCAGCGGTGGGGGAGACCCAGTACTTC. Translating gives CASSPPAVGETQYF.

This chain links TRBV11-2 with TRBJ2-5, with D possibly being TRBD2 (6 bases). Germline V gene data show CDR1 as SGHAT and CDR2 as FQNNGV. This CDR3 spans 15 amino acids. The V end was cut by 5 bases, the J end by 5 bases, with 18 bases between. The DNA for the CDR3 is TGTGCCAGCAGCCTACTCGGGACTTCATGGGAGACCCAGTACTTC. Protein: CASSLLGTSWETQYF. Variable domain in full (rest from reference TRBV11-2 and TRBJ2-5): EAGVAQSPRYKIIEKRQSVAFWCNPISGHATLYWYQQILGQGPKLLIQFQNNGVVDDSQLPKDRFSAERLKGVDSTLKIQPAKLEDSAVYLCASSLLGTSWETQYFGPGTRLLVL.

The chain uses TRBV27 and TRBJ2-7, with D possibly matching TRBD1 (6 bases). V lost 6 bases to trimming and J lost 9 bases, with 12 bases between them. CDR1 and CDR2 (germline): MNHEY, SMNVEV (reference sequence). The CDR3 is made up of 11 amino acids. CDR3 protein: CASRGHLGQYF. The CDR3 DNA reads TGTGCCAGCAGGGGACACCTAGGGCAGTACTTC.

The chain uses TRBV12-3 or TRBV12-4 and TRBJ2-5; D perhaps matches TRBD1 (6 bases). V lost 3 bases to trimming and J lost 3 bases, with 14 bases between them. The CDR3 spans 15 residues. The CDR3 here is CASSFVSGQKETQYF. The CDR3 bases are TGTGCCAGCAGTTTCGTATCAGGACAGAAAGAGACCCAGTACTTC.

The chain combines TRBV29-1 with TRBJ1-2, with D unresolved. The V gene's germline CDR1 is SQVTM and CDR2 ANQGSEA. The length of the CDR3 is 13 residues. V shed 3 bases and J shed 2 bases, with 10 bases lying between them. The CDR3, as DNA: TGCAGCGTTGAGGAGCCTAACAACTATGGCTACACCTTC. Its protein is CSVEEPNNYGYTF.

The chain is built from TRBV27 and TRBJ1-5, with D perhaps TRBD1 (6 bases). Trimming took 3 bases from V and 5 from J, leaving 14 bases between them. The germline CDR1 and CDR2 sequences are MNHEY and SMNVEV (reference sequence). The CDR3 has 15 residues. Written as DNA, the CDR3 is TGTGCCAGCAGTTTCGGCCGTGGGGGGCATCAGCCCCAGCATTTT. This translates into CASSFGRGGHQPQHF.

This clonotype was found a few times. The J gene is TRBJ2-5, the V gene TRBV12-3 or TRBV12-4; the D gene could be TRBD1 or TRBD2 (5 bases each). Trimming took off 8 bases at V and 5 bases at J, with 15 bases between the two ends. This CDR3 comprises 13 residues. The CDR3 bases are TGTGCCAGCCAGTTGGGACGTGCTGAGACCCAGTACTTC. The encoded protein is CASQLGRAETQYF.

The rearrangement uses TRBV7-6 and TRBJ2-5; 8 bases are a match to TRBD2. The CDR3 has 17 amino acids. With 4 bases clipped from V and 2 bases from J, the junction kept 12 bases outside the gene matches. Per the germline V gene, CDR1 is SGHVS and CDR2 is FNYEAQ. CDR3 sequence (DNA): TGTGCCAGCAGCTACTCGGGAGGGACCCTTATACAAGAGACCCAGTACTTC. Translated: CASSYSGGTLIQETQYF.

A few counts support this clonotype. J is TRBJ2-1 and V is TRBV27; 14 nucleotides match TRBD2. Germline V gene data show CDR1 as MNHEY and CDR2 as SMNVEV (reference sequence). This CDR3 comprises 16 residues. The J segment lost 7 bases and the V segment lost 5 bases, leaving 7 bases of the junction unmatched. The CDR3 reads CASSPLTSGGANEQFF. In nucleotides, the CDR3 is TGTGCCAGCAGTCCCCTGACTAGCGGGGGGGCTAATGAGCAGTTCTTC.

This clonotype was observed many times. V gene TRBV7-2 combines with J gene TRBJ2-7; 8 bases line up with TRBD1. The CDR3 contains 15 residues. Per germline, CDR1 SGHTA and CDR2 FQGNSA. Trimming at V came to 8 bases and at J to 2 bases, leaving 11 bases not matched to a gene. CDR3 protein: CASRYAGTGTYEQYF. As DNA, the CDR3 is TGTGCCAGCCGCTATGCCGGGACAGGCACCTACGAGCAGTACTTC. The full variable domain, completed using reference TRBV7-2 and TRBJ2-7, is GAGVSQSPSNKVTEKGKDVELRCDPISGHTALYWYRQSLGQGLEFLIYFQGNSAPDKSGLPSDRFSAERTGGSVSTLTIQRTQQEDSAVYLCASRYAGTGTYEQYFGPGTRLTVT.

V is TRBV7-2 and J is TRBJ1-5; D gene unclear. The V and J ends lost 5 bases and 0 bases respectively, with 11 bases between them. This CDR3 is 15 amino acids long. The germline V gene has CDR1 SGHTA and CDR2 FQGNSA. The CDR3 DNA is TGTGCCAGCAGCCGAAACGGTTATAGCAATCAGCCCCAGCATTTT. Amino acids: CASSRNGYSNQPQHF.

This clonotype was observed a handful of times. V usage is TRBV20-1 and J usage is TRBJ1-2; 7 nucleotides agree with TRBD1. Germline assignment: CDR1 DFQATT and CDR2 SNEGSKA (reference sequence). The CDR3 consists of 13 residues. J gave up 8 bases and V 3 bases, and 9 bases lay outside the gene matches. CDR3 sequence (DNA): TGCAGTGCTAGGGGACAGCCACTGGCAGGCTACACCTTC. Its protein is CSARGQPLAGYTF.

Comments on this clonotype: Compared with germline, one end of the junction differs, possibly owing to a read error. DNA of the CDR3: TGCAGGGCTAGGGGGACTAACTATGGCTACACCTTC. It is translated as CRARGTNYGYTF. The genes are TRBV20-1 and TRBJ1-2, with a tentative D call TRBD1 (6 bases). This CDR3 is built from 12 residues. The germline CDR1 and CDR2 sequences are DFQATT and SNEGSKA (reference sequence).